This TCR beta chain was sequenced in a study of human T cells and chemical hapten exposure. Study-level background: Patients additionally received therapeutic doses of diphenylcyclopropenone on the scalp once a week, and this continued throughout the approximately 23-week study. Readings were taken at 6 days from patch tests that had applied 0.01% DPC to the upper back. Study-level findings and limits: DPC sensitization left the count of TCRs above 1 in 1000 unchanged.

The CDR3 covers 16 residues. Germline V lookup: CDR1 DFQATT, CDR2 SNEGSKA (reference sequence). Trimming pared 0 bases from V and 0 bases from J, leaving 11 bases between. As concerns this clonotype: Antigen: not known.

Documented time point: patch test 1, 2 weeks after DPC sensitization. Treatment: therapeutic diphenylcyclopropenone sensitization with weekly scalp DPC. TCRdb used MiXCR to reprocess the RACE reads, holding one entry per CDR3 protein. The sample contains tens of thousands of distinct CDR3 sequences, around 30% of which appear only once. The sequence was obtained from a man between 35 and 55 years old with alopecia areata. Some clones in this sample may be carry-over from other donors' samples. This rearrangement joins TRBV20-1 to TRBJ2-2; no definite D call. The sequencing here drew on whole blood, taken in connection with sensitization to the hapten diphenylcyclopropenone (DPC). The CDR3 sequence is CSAREGWTANTGELFF. The CDR3 DNA is TGCAGTGCTAGAGAAGGATGGACCGCGAACACCGGGGAGCTGTTTTTT.